The present T cell receptor (beta chain) was sequenced within a study of shared clonotypes between healthy human individuals (dated by TCRdb to the early 2020s). About the full investigation: The cohort comprised a couple of women and a few men aged 18 to 49 years. Per donor, three plates each were used for CD4 naive and CD4 memory, two for CD8 naive, and one for CD8 memory. Blood TCR repertoires of five healthy adults were deeply sequenced to estimate repertoire size and the extent of clonotype sharing between individuals. To increase sequencing depth and limit assay-specific biases, TCR repertoire library preparation and sequencing were carried out by different laboratories using diverse techniques. Between about 0.94 and 8.9 billion PBMCs per donor were obtained by leukapheresis.

The count of this clone is one. Its antigen target is currently unknown. Qualities for individual bases were not recorded, and no much larger clone is one base off. Using the deep immunoSEQ assay, TCR CDR3 regions were amplified from genomic DNA by multiplex PCR. Extracted genomic DNA from each cell subset was spread evenly across all wells of several immunoSEQ 96-well plates, with each plate serving as a replicate. For sorted subsets, each replicate PCR was loaded with roughly 0.2 ug genomic DNA, equivalent to approximately 33,000 T cell genomes. Purified libraries were measured with a Qubit 3.0 fluorometer, size-checked on a Bioanalyzer 2100, and measured again with the KAPA Library Quantification kit. Every immunoSEQ 96-well plate was sequenced on a dedicated single-read 150-cycle Illumina NextSeq 550 flow cell. The authors processed their data as follows. Because only junctional sequences without quality scores were contained in the immunoSEQ output, filtering matching that applied to full-length reads could not be performed. To assign V/J genes and CDR3, sequences were annotated using PyIR, a Python wrapper for IgBLAST v1.9, with IMGT germline references. Reads with weak V/J assignments (E-value above 1e-6), missing CDR3, stop codons, out-of-frame junctions, or ambiguous translated residues were removed. V3J clonotypes were defined by identical inferred V gene, J gene, and CDR3 amino acid sequence. To compute the percentage overlap between repertoires, the number of shared unique clonotypes was divided by the size of the smaller repertoire. Three approaches were used to assess repertoire richness: RTK rarefaction, the Chao1 estimator, and Recon v2.1 estimates of unobserved clonotypes. Generation probabilities were computed with OLGA for all TCRbeta clonotypes obtained by the gDNA method from a few donors. TCRdb took this table from immuneACCESS and kept in-frame rearrangements with V and J called. Such tables lack part of the clones; where checked against another copy, unresolved V genes explain under half of the gap, and the rest is unexplained. That table furnishes V, J and clone size, whereas the DNA furnished D and trimming. A total of 2 million to 2.5 million clones appear in this sample, approximately 94% of them only once. The top ten clonotypes cover under 2% of the sample.

CDR1 MNHEY and CDR2 SMNVEV are derived from the germline V gene (reference sequence). From the cysteine up to the phenylalanine, the CDR3 has a length of 18 residues. CDR3 DNA only is kept here, 54 bases in frame from base 1. V gives up 6 bases and J gives up 5 bases, and the segment between their germline ends measures 26 bases. The full study reports these points: The small number of donors limited the genetic and exposure-history diversity represented. Sampling was restricted to blood, and TCR repertoires in tissue are likely to differ from TCR repertoires in blood. Higher generation probabilities were observed for clonotypes shared by all four sorted-subset donors than for non-shared clonotypes. Naive subsets generally had larger estimated clonotype richness than memory subsets did. Based on pairwise subsampling, the degree of clonotype sharing among donors was expected to be affected by sequencing depth. Across several donors, approximately 5% of naive CD4, roughly 3.8% of naive CD8, around 2.1% of memory CD4, and under 0.45% of memory CD8 clonotypes were shared. Incomplete sequencing was indicated by rarefaction of sorted-subset datasets, despite the large sequencing depth.

CD8 naive samples consisted of CD45RO-negative cells that were positively selected for CCR7, yielding a CD45RA+CCR7+ population without TemRA cells. The donors were healthy, HIV-negative adults who had no recently reported acute infections or vaccinations. Every donor was a Caucasian adult living in Nashville, Tennessee, USA. Blood was obtained by leukapheresis, after which PBMCs were separated by Ficoll-Histopaque density gradient centrifugation and cryopreserved in liquid nitrogen vapor phase. Analytical flow cytometry was used to check the purity and quantity of each magnetically sorted T cell population. Genomic DNA was isolated from every sorted fraction and measured by UV absorbance on a Nanodrop 2000c.

The clonotype originates from a man younger than 35 in good health. Some clones in this sample may be carry-over from other donors' samples. Sequencing used naive CD8+ T cells from PBMCs. The cell subset or site label, as the study defines it: CD45RA+CCR7+. This sequence uses TRBV27 and TRBJ2-1, and perhaps TRBD2 as D gene, on 5 matching bases. The CDR3 reads CASRPISGRTWLNNEQFF. The DNA sequence is TGTGCCAGCAGGCCGATTTCGGGTAGGACTTGGTTGAACAATGAGCAGTTCTTC.